This T cell receptor beta chain came from a study of blood T cells in healthy people across ages. The study's findings and limits: Older age went with lower TCR beta diversity per million T cells, in a roughly linear way.

Alongside a J-beta primer mix, a sample-barcoded 5' primer served in a second PCR lasting about 7 to 11 cycles. TCRdb analysed the 5' RACE reads with MiXCR anew, one entry per CDR3 protein. This table holds 650,000 to 1,000,000 distinct CDR3 sequences, about 46% found once. This clonotype was seen only a few times. Its antigen is as yet unknown. This CDR3 is built from 14 residues. V lost 7 bases, J lost 0 bases, and 11 bases lay in between. The germline gives CDR1 SGHTA, CDR2 FQGNSA. The rearrangement uses TRBV7-2 and TRBJ2-3; D may be TRBD1 (5 bases). This sequence was found in an elderly man in good health. Sequenced: blood. The CDR3 sequence is CASNRMGSTDTQYF. DNA of the CDR3: TGTGCCAGCAACAGGATGGGCAGCACAGATACGCAGTATTTT.